The sample holds one count of the clone carrying this TCR beta chain. This record comes from a study of human T cells and chemical hapten exposure. Whole-study context: Per-sample variation in TCR yield stemmed mainly from small pooled library volume differences.

Study processing details: Samples had a median of around 92,000 TCRs, ranging roughly 20,000 to 690,600. MiXCR was run by TCRdb on the 5' RACE reads, yielding one entry per CDR3 protein. TCRdb's processing, not the authors', yielded these V and J calls. Of about 110,000 distinct CDR3 sequences listed, approximately 20% are singletons. CDR3 length equals 11 residues. Germline-derived CDR1 and CDR2 are ENHRY and SYGVKD. Losses at the gene ends were 10 bases for V and 7 bases for J; bases not matched to a gene: 3. The total RNA was obtained from whole blood that was not fractionated. The chain links TRBV10-3 to TRBJ2-1, with 8 nucleotides matching TRBD2. The source of this sequence is a human donor in good health. The CDR3 sequence is CATTSVNEQFF. The CDR3 DNA is TGTGCCACGACTAGCGTGAATGAGCAGTTCTTC.